This is a list of T cell receptor beta chains from one sample in a study of identical twins. TCRdb re-derived calls from the 5' RACE reads in MiXCR, one entry per CDR3 protein. The table records 1.5 million to 2 million distinct CDR3 sequences, roughly a third of them present only once. Sequenced material: cord blood. The source is a newborn girl in good health. Both conserved end residues are part of each CDR3. The order of the fields is CDR3 DNA, CDR3 protein, V gene, J gene, D gene, clone size, CDR3 length. D genes are given only for firm matches. Where a row states a size, it is once, few, many or the class of an expanded clone; other rows omit it.

TGTGCCAGCAGCCCCGGACAGGTCGCTAACTATGGCTACACCTTC	CASSPGQVANYGYTF	TRBV3-1	TRBJ1-2	TRBD1	many	15
TGTGGTGCGGGGGGGCGGGATACGCAGTATTTT	CGAGGRDTQYF	TRBV11-2	TRBJ2-3	TRBD2	-	11
TGCGCCAGCAGCTTGGTCGCGGGAATGGCCTACAATGAGCAGTTCTTC	CASSLVAGMAYNEQFF	TRBV5-1	TRBJ2-1	-	-	16
TGTGCCAGCAGTCCCGGGATAGCTGAAGCTTTCTTT	CASSPGIAEAFF	TRBV27	TRBJ1-1	-	few	12
TGTGCCAGCAGCGTCGAGACCTCCTACAATGAGCAGTACTTC	CASSVETSYNEQYF	TRBV9	TRBJ2-7	-	-	14
TGTGCCAGCAGTTTACGTAGGGACAGGACCATTGCAACTAATGAAAAACTGTTTTTT	CASSLRRDRTIATNEKLFF	TRBV12-3/TRBV12-4	TRBJ1-4	TRBD1	-	19
TGTGCCAGCAGTTATTTGCGGGGGACCTACGAGCAGTACTTC	CASSYLRGTYEQYF	TRBV6-6	TRBJ2-7	TRBD2	-	14
TGCAGTGCTAGAGGGGGTACAGTCATGAACACTGAAGCTTTCTTT	CSARGGTVMNTEAFF	TRBV20-1	TRBJ1-1	-	-	15
TGTGCCAGCAGTTACATGGGGGTTGGGACTGAAGCTTTCTTT	CASSYMGVGTEAFF	TRBV6-5	TRBJ1-1	-	-	14
TGTGCCAGCAGTGACACTGAGGGACTAGCCTCGGACGAGCAGTACTTC	CASSDTEGLASDEQYF	TRBV2	TRBJ2-7	TRBD2	-	16
TGTGCCAGCAGTTTTAATCAGGGGTTGGTCATTCAGTACTTC	CASSFNQGLVIQYF	TRBV27	TRBJ2-4	-	-	14